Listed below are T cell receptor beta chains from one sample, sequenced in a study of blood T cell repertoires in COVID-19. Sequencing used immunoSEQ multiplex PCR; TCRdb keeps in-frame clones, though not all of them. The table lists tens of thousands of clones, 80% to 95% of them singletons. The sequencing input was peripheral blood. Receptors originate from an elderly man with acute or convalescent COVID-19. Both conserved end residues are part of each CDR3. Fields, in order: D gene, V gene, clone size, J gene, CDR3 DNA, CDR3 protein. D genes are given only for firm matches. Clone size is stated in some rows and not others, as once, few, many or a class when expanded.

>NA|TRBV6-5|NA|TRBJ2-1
TGTGCCAGCAGGAGTAGCTCCTACAATGAGCAGTTCTTC
CASRSSSYNEQFF
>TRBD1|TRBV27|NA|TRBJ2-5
TGTGCCAGCAGTCCTCGGGACAGCAGAGAGACCCAGTACTTC
CASSPRDSRETQYF
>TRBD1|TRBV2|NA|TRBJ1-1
TGTGCCAGCAGACCAATACGACAGGGTGCGAACACTGAAGCTTTCTTT
CASRPIRQGANTEAFF
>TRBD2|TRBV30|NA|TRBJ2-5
TGTGCCTGGACACGGGGGGGTGGTGAGACCCAGTACTTC
CAWTRGGGETQYF
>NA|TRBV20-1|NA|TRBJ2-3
TGCAGTGCTAGCGGGGTAGATACGCAGTATTTT
CSASGVDTQYF
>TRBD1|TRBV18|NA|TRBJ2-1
TGTGCCAGCTCACTAGGGGACAGGTACAATGAGCAGTTCTTC
CASSLGDRYNEQFF
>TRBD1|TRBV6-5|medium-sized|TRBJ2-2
TGTGCCAGCAGAACCGGACAGGGGTACACCGGGGAGCTGTTTTTT
CASRTGQGYTGELFF
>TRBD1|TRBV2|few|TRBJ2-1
TGTGCCAGCAAGAGTGGGGGAACCGGGACAGGGGGCCGTGAGCAGTTCTTC
CASKSGGTGTGGREQFF
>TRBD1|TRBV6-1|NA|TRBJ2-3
TGTGCCAGCAGTGAAGCCCGACAGGGGCCCGCCCGCACAGATACGCAGTATTTT
CASSEARQGPARTDTQYF
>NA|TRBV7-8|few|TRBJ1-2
TGTGCCGGAAGGGGCTATGGCTACACCTTC
CAGRGYGYTF
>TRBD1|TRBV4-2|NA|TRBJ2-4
TGTGCCAGCAGCCAAGATGGAACAGGGGCGGATAACATTCAGTACTTC
CASSQDGTGADNIQYF
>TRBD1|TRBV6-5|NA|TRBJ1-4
TGTGCCAGCAGACCCGACAGGGCTGGTGAAAAACTGTTTTTT
CASRPDRAGEKLFF
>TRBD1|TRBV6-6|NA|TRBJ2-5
TGTGCCAGCAGTTACCCCCGGGACAGGGGTCAGACCCAGTACTTC
CASSYPRDRGQTQYF
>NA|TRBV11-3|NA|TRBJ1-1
TGTGCCAGCAGCTTAGGAGGGAACACTGAAGCTTTCTTT
CASSLGGNTEAFF
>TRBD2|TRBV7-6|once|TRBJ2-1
TGTGCCAGCAGAGCGGGGGGGCAGTCCCCCTACAATGAGCAGTTCTTC
CASRAGGQSPYNEQFF
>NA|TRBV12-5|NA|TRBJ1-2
TGTGCTAGTGGTTTGGTAGCGGGAAGGTACACCTTC
CASGLVAGRYTF
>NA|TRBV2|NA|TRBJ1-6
TGTGCCAGCAGTGATCGGCAGGGTGGTTCACCCCTCCACTTT
CASSDRQGGSPLHF
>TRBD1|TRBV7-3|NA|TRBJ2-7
TGTGCCAGCAGCCCCGGACAGGGTTCCAACTACGAGCAGTACTTC
CASSPGQGSNYEQYF
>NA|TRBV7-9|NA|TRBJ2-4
TGTGCCAGCAGCCCGGAGGTCGGAAACAAAAACATTCAGTACTTC
CASSPEVGNKNIQYF
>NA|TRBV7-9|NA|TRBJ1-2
TGTGCCAGCAGCTTATATCCCGGGTTTAGTGGCTACACCTTC
CASSLYPGFSGYTF
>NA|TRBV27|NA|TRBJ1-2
TGTGCCAGCAGTTTCGGCGGCCCCCCTGGGGGACTAGGCTATGGCTACACCTTC
CASSFGGPPGGLGYGYTF
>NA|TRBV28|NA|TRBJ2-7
TGTGCCAGCAGTTTGTACAGTTCGAACGAGCAGTACTTC
CASSLYSSNEQYF
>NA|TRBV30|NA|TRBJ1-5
TGTGCCTGGACAGGCGGGGGCAATCAGCCCCAGCATTTT
CAWTGGGNQPQHF
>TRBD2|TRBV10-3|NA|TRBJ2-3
TGTGCCACGGGACTAGCGGGGCCTCGGGGGGTAGATACGCAGTATTTT
CATGLAGPRGVDTQYF
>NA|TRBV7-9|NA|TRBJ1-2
TGTGCCAGCAGCTCAAATGCAGAAGACTATGGCTACACCTTC
CASSSNAEDYGYTF
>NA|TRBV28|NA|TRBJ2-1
TGTGCCAGCAGCCTATGGCGGAGCTCCTACAATGAGCAGTTCTTC
CASSLWRSSYNEQFF